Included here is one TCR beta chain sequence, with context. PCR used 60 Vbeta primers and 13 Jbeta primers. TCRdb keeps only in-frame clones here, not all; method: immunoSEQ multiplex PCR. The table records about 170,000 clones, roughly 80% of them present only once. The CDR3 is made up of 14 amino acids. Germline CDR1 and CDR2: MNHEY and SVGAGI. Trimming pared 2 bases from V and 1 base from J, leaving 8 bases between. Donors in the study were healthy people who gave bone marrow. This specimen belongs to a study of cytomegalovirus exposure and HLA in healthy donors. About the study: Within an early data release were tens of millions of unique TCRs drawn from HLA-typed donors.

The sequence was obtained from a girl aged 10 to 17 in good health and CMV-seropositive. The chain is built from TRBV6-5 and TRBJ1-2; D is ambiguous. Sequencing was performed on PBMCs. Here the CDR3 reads CASSYSGFNYGYTF. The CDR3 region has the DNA TGTGCCAGCAGTTACAGCGGGTTTAACTATGGCTACACCTTC.